This T cell receptor beta chain is from a study of shared clonotypes between healthy human individuals. Turning to the study itself: Three plates each covered CD4 naive and memory; CD8 naive two, CD8 memory one. Findings and limits, study-wide: The four-donor shared clonotypes exceeded non-shared clonotypes in generation probability, with non-shared ones scoring lower.

Notes on this clone: Its antigen is not known.

Measured with immunoSEQ multiplex PCR; TCRdb has only the in-frame clones, and not every one. The sample shows about 2.1 million clones, 93% of them seen only once. The CDR3 sequence is 13 residues long. Trimming cost V 6 bases and J 11 bases, with 19 bases left between them. The germline V gene has CDR1 MDHEN and CDR2 SYDVKM. Selected positively for CCR7 and CD45RO-negative, naive CD8 cells excluded terminally differentiated effector memory CD45RA+ cells. Study donors comprised healthy, HIV-negative adults devoid of recent acute infection or vaccination. Donors, without exception, were Caucasian adults residing in Nashville, Tennessee.

The chain joins TRBV28 to TRBJ2-5; possible D gene TRBD2, 5 bases. Sequencing was carried out using naive CD8+ T cells from PBMCs. This TCR was sampled from a man younger than 35 in good health. Some clones in this sample may be carry-over from other donors' samples. The CDR3 bases are TGTGCCAGCAGCCCGGACCTTAATGGGGAGCAGTACTTC. Residues: CASSPDLNGEQYF.